This entry concerns a single T cell receptor (beta chain). Its antigen remains unknown. This sample was included in a study of vaccination and CD4 T cells after COVID-19. Looking at the study overall: Participants received two doses of either BNT162b2 or mRNA-1273 vaccine. Overlapping spike peptides of SARS-CoV-2, HCoV-NL63, HCoV-OC43 and HCoV-229E stimulated the cells. Cultures designated as controls were supplied with a CEFX pool, an HIV-1 Nef pool, or no peptide.

Treatment noted: approximately 10-day PBMC culture with coronavirus spike peptide pools or control peptides (ViraFEST assay). Culture conditions combined two million PBMCs per well with 10 IU/ml IL-2 and 8 to 10 ug/ml peptide pools. The CDR3 has 13 residues. Germline values: CDR1 ENHRY, CDR2 SYGVKD. V lost 11 bases and J 1 base, leaving 13 bases between the germline ends. Cultured CD4+ T-cell DNA underwent Oncomine TCR Beta short-read sequencing. A single record per CDR3 protein comes from TCRdb applying MiXCR to the PCR reads. The sample yields under 20,000 distinct CDR3 sequences, 45% to 60% seen once.

This sequence joins TRBV10-3 and TRBJ2-3; unclear D gene. The sample comprised CD4+ T cells from blood, cultured in vitro. The clonotype comes from a human donor who had recovered from COVID-19. DNA for the CDR3: TGTGCCTCTCGGTTAAGCGGCACAGATACGCAGTATTTT. It is translated as CASRLSGTDTQYF.